These 24 T cell receptor beta chains originate from one sample sequenced in a study of blood T cell repertoires in COVID-19. Assay used: immunoSEQ multiplex PCR; TCRdb lists only in-frame clones, some missing. The table lists 100,000 to 150,000 clones, about 80% of them singletons. Sequencing used peripheral blood. The receptors shown here come from a woman aged 60 to 75 with acute or convalescent COVID-19.

The CDR3 DNA reads TGTGCCAGCAGTTACACAGGGGGCGTTGGCGAAAAACTGTTTTTT. Translation gives CASSYTGGVGEKLFF. The rearrangement uses TRBV6-6 and TRBJ1-4; 9 bases map to TRBD1. The CDR3 length is 15 residues. Germline CDR1 reads MNHNY; CDR2 reads SVGAGI (reference sequence). The V gene end was trimmed by 2 bases and the J gene end by 8 bases; junction bases not matched to a gene: 6.

The rearrangement links TRBV15 to TRBJ1-4; D is perhaps TRBD1 (6 bases). The CDR3 sequence is 14 residues long. Germline V lookup: CDR1 LNHNV, CDR2 YYDKDF (reference sequence). The germline V and J ends were trimmed by 0 bases and 6 bases, with 8 bases remaining between them. The CDR3 protein is CATSRDRGDEKLFF. The CDR3, as DNA: TGTGCCACCAGCAGAGACAGGGGAGATGAAAAACTGTTTTTT. Full variable domain (outside the CDR3, taken from reference TRBV15 and TRBJ1-4): DAMVIQNPRYQVTQFGKPVTLSCSQTLNHNVMYWYQQKSSQAPKLLFHYYDKDFNNEADTPDNFQSRRPNTSFCFLDIRSPGLGDTAMYLCATSRDRGDEKLFFGSGTQLSVL.

This clone has just one count. The rearrangement joins TRBV12-3 or TRBV12-4 to TRBJ1-5, with a possible D match to TRBD1 (5 bases). V was cut by 7 bases and J by 3 bases, with 10 bases left in between. This CDR3 is 13 amino acids long. This CDR3 reads CASTRDSNQPQHF. The CDR3 DNA sequence: TGTGCCAGCACCCGGGACTCCAATCAGCCCCAGCATTTT.

The chain recombines TRBV28 with TRBJ1-2; D unclear. CDR1 is MDHEN, CDR2 SYDVKM, per germline. The CDR3 is 14 amino acids. V was pared by 4 bases and J by 0 bases, with 9 bases between. Written as DNA, the CDR3 is TGTGCCAGCAGTTCCCCGCGTGCTAACTATGGCTACACCTTC. Its translation is CASSSPRANYGYTF.

The chain joins TRBV5-4 to TRBJ1-2; TRBD1 matches at 8 bases. The CDR3 has 15 amino acids. Losses at the gene ends were 4 bases for V and 1 base for J; bases not matched to a gene: 6. The germline V gene encodes CDR1 SGHNT and CDR2 YYREEE (reference sequence). The CDR3 protein is CASSIGQGFNYGYTF. DNA of the CDR3: TGTGCCAGCAGCATAGGACAGGGTTTTAACTATGGCTACACCTTC.

The chain uses TRBV6-5 and TRBJ2-1, with a weak D call TRBD1 (6 bases). This CDR3 region has 15 residues. Germline V CDR1 and CDR2: MNHEY, SVGAGI. Deletions cut 5 bases from V and 5 bases from J, with 16 bases between. CDR3 DNA: TGTGCCAGCAGTCGGGACAACGGATTCGACAATGAGCAGTTCTTC. Translation gives CASSRDNGFDNEQFF.

This clone has just one count. This chain joins TRBV6-5 and TRBJ1-4; 8 bases align to TRBD1. V gave up 5 bases and J gave up 8 bases; unmatched junction bases: 7. The CDR3 runs 14 residues. Germline V gene sequence: CDR1 MNHEY, CDR2 SVGAGI. Written as DNA, the CDR3 is TGTGCCAGCAGTCCAGGGGGCGCGGGAGAAAAACTGTTTTTT. It specifies CASSPGGAGEKLFF.

This clone occurred a few times. The chain employs TRBV5-4 and TRBJ1-2; D gene ambiguous. The CDR3 has 11 residues. V was shortened by 10 bases and J by 4 bases, with 11 bases between the two germline ends. CDR1 is SGHNT, CDR2 YYREEE, per germline (reference sequence). The chain's CDR3 is CAGWASYGYTF. The CDR3 DNA sequence: TGTGCCGGGTGGGCGTCCTATGGCTACACCTTC. The variable domain in full, with the rest retrieved from reference TRBV5-4 and TRBJ1-2, is ETGVTQSPTHLIKTRGQQVTLRCSSQSGHNTVSWYQQALGQGPQFIFQYYREEENGRGNFPPRFSGLQFPNYSSELNVNALELDDSALYLCAGWASYGYTFGSGTRLTVV.

The chain couples TRBV7-9 to TRBJ1-1, with D unresolved. The V gene lost 0 bases and the J gene lost 7 bases, with 21 bases spanning the gap. This CDR3 has 17 amino acids. Germline-derived CDR1 and CDR2 are SEHNR and FQNEAQ (reference sequence). CDR3 sequence: CASSLALSARANDEAFF. For the CDR3, the DNA is TGTGCCAGCAGCTTAGCGCTCTCGGCGAGGGCGAACGATGAAGCTTTCTTT.

CDR3 amino acids: CANIGHPPLTNQPQHF. CDR3 nucleotides: TGTGCCAACATTGGACATCCTCCCTTAACCAATCAGCCCCAGCATTTT. J is TRBJ1-5 and V is TRBV10-3; tentatively, D is TRBD1 (5 bases). Germline CDR1 and CDR2: ENHRY and SYGVKD. The ends were cut back, 10 bases at V and 3 bases at J, with 22 bases in the middle. This CDR3 has 16 amino acids.

The rearrangement links TRBV15 to TRBJ1-2; weak D call: TRBD1 (5 bases). The germline CDR1 and CDR2 sequences are LNHNV and YYDKDF (reference sequence). The CDR3 is 16 residues long. Trimming took off 0 bases at V and 0 bases at J, with 11 bases between the two ends. Here the CDR3 DNA reads TGTGCCACCAGCAGAGATATGGGGGGGGCTAACTATGGCTACACCTTC. Protein sequence: CATSRDMGGANYGYTF. Based on the CDR3 plus reference TRBV15 and TRBJ1-2, the full variable domain is DAMVIQNPRYQVTQFGKPVTLSCSQTLNHNVMYWYQQKSSQAPKLLFHYYDKDFNNEADTPDNFQSRRPNTSFCFLDIRSPGLGDTAMYLCATSRDMGGANYGYTFGSGTRLTVV.

The genes are TRBV5-4 and TRBJ2-3; 8 bases are shared with TRBD2. Germline values: CDR1 SGHNT, CDR2 YYREEE (reference sequence). V lost 0 bases and J lost 3; bases outside the gene matches: 3. The CDR3 runs to 15 residues. The DNA for the CDR3 is TGTGCCAGCAGCTTGGACGCGGGGGGTACAGATACGCAGTATTTT. Encoded protein: CASSLDAGGTDTQYF.

CDR3 bases: TGTGCCAGCAGCCCGGGACAGGGTTCCACTGAAGCTTTCTTT. Translation: CASSPGQGSTEAFF. The chain is built from TRBV7-3 and TRBJ1-1, with 9 bases that match TRBD1. Trimming took 5 bases from V and 4 from J; bases not matched to a gene: 5. The CDR3 covers 14 residues. In germline, CDR1 is SGHTA, CDR2 FQGTGA.

For the CDR3, the DNA is TGTGCCAGCACAGGGGGTAACTACAATGAGCAGTTCTTC. This encodes CASTGGNYNEQFF. V gene TRBV25-1 combines with J gene TRBJ2-1; 7 bases align to TRBD1. V was pared by 7 bases and J by 3 bases, with 3 bases of the junction left unmatched. Germline lookup yields CDR1 MGHDK and CDR2 SYGVNS. This CDR3 spans 13 amino acids. Using reference TRBV25-1 and TRBJ2-1 for the parts outside the CDR3, the full variable domain is EADIYQTPRYLVIGTGKKITLECSQTMGHDKMYWYQQDPGMELHLIHYSYGVNSTEKGDLSSESTVSRIRTEHFPLTLESARPSHTSQYLCASTGGNYNEQFFGPGTRLTVL.

V is TRBV2 and J is TRBJ1-6; D is uncertain. The germline V and J ends were trimmed by 7 bases and 0 bases, with 22 bases remaining between them. This CDR3 region has 19 residues. Germline CDR1 reads SNHLY; CDR2 reads FYNNEI. The CDR3 DNA reads as TGTGCCAGCAAATTCAGGTTCGATGGCGCTTCCTCCTATAATTCACCCCTCCACTTT. Translating gives CASKFRFDGASSYNSPLHF.

This chain joins TRBV19 and TRBJ1-5; the match to TRBD1 covers 9 bases. The CDR3 spans 18 residues. CDR1 and CDR2 (germline): LNHDA, SQIVND (reference sequence). V trimming: 4 bases; J trimming: 0 bases; junction bases outside the gene matches: 10. This CDR3 reads CASSTHRGRVDSNQPQHF. The CDR3 nucleotides are TGTGCCAGTAGTACCCACAGGGGGCGAGTCGATAGCAATCAGCCCCAGCATTTT.

The chain recombines TRBV6-1 with TRBJ1-1, with 10 positions matching TRBD1. Trimming took 2 bases from V and 4 from J; bases not matched to a gene: 4. Germline CDR1 MNHNS, CDR2 SASEGT. CDR3 length equals 15 residues. In nucleotides, the CDR3 is TGTGCCAGCAGTGAAATGCGGGACAGGGGCACTGAAGCTTTCTTT. Encoded protein: CASSEMRDRGTEAFF.

The chain uses TRBV3-1 (or the pseudogene TRBV3-2) and TRBJ1-1; D call uncertain. This CDR3 spans 16 amino acids. CDR1 is LGHDT and CDR2 is YNNKEL in the germline V gene (reference sequence). Trimming shortened V by 0 bases and J by 1 base, and 12 bases separated the two germline ends. The CDR3 nucleotides are TGTGCCAGCAGCCAAGAGGGAGTTAGGCGGAACACTGAAGCTTTCTTT. Translating gives CASSQEGVRRNTEAFF.

The gene calls are TRBV12-3 or TRBV12-4 and TRBJ2-7; D perhaps matches TRBD2 (6 bases). V gave up 3 bases and J gave up 5 bases, with 11 bases separating them. The CDR3 runs to 13 residues. CDR3 in DNA: TGTGCCAGCAGTTTGTTGGGGAGGCACGAGCAGTACTTC. As protein: CASSLLGRHEQYF.

CDR3 coding DNA: TGCGCCAGCAGCCACCTCGGAGGGGGCAACCTAGAAGCTGGAAACACCATATATTTT. Its translation: CASSHLGGGNLEAGNTIYF. The rearrangement uses TRBV4-1 and TRBJ1-3; 7 nucleotides line up with TRBD1. Trimming removed 3 bases from V and 2 bases from J; junction bases left unmatched: 16. This CDR3 region has 19 residues. Germline V gene sequence: CDR1 MGHRA, CDR2 YSYEKL.

The chain links TRBV3-1 (or the pseudogene TRBV3-2) to TRBJ1-1, with a weak D call TRBD1 (6 bases). Germline CDR1 LGHDT, CDR2 YNNKEL (reference sequence). V was shortened by 2 bases and J by 8 bases, with 18 bases between the two germline ends. This CDR3 has 15 residues. CDR3 bases: TGTGCCAGCAGCCAATATCGGGTACAGGGAGCCGAAGCTTTCTTT. Encoded protein: CASSQYRVQGAEAFF.

The chain couples TRBV29-1 to TRBJ1-5; 8 bases map to TRBD1. This CDR3 is 14 amino acids long. From germline, CDR1 is SQVTM and CDR2 ANQGSEA. After removal of 6 bases from V and 4 bases from J, the junction contained 8 bases not matched to a gene. The CDR3 bases are TGCAGCGTGGGGGGGACAGGAGGGAATCAGCCCCAGCATTTT. Translation: CSVGGTGGNQPQHF.

The chain is built from TRBV30 and TRBJ1-3, with TRBD1 matching over 7 bases. Germline CDR1 and CDR2: GTSNPN and SVGIG (reference sequence). V trimming: 3 bases; J trimming: 4 bases; junction bases outside the gene matches: 6. CDR3 length: 14 residues. The chain's CDR3 is CAWSVTGFGNTIYF. The CDR3 region has the DNA TGTGCCTGGAGCGTGACAGGGTTCGGAAACACCATATATTTT.

This chain's CDR3 is CAWSVQVTNTEAFF. The CDR3 DNA follows: TGTGCCTGGAGTGTACAGGTAACGAACACTGAAGCTTTCTTT. J is TRBJ1-1 and V is TRBV30, with D possibly TRBD1 on 5 matching bases. CDR1 is GTSNPN, CDR2 SVGIG, per germline (reference sequence). Between the trimmed V and J ends, which lost 0 bases and 1 base, there was a span of 9 bases. The CDR3 spans 14 residues.